Below are 21 T cell receptor beta chains sequenced from a single sample in a study of CD8 T cells in Susac syndrome. Random hexamers primed reverse transcription of roughly 0.5 to 1 ug RNA. TCRdb independently ran MiXCR on the immunoSEQ multiplex PCR reads; one entry per CDR3 protein. The sample gives hundreds of thousands of distinct CDR3 sequences, more than 75% of which show up once; 0.095% to 0.14% is in the top ten. The sample comprised CD8+ T cells from PBMCs. Receptors were obtained from a human donor with multiple sclerosis.

This clonotype was seen once. The gene calls are TRBV30 and TRBJ2-2; 9 bases map to TRBD1. Germline CDR1 is GTSNPN and CDR2 is SVGIG (reference sequence). V trimming: 4 bases; J trimming: 0 bases; junction bases outside the gene matches: 6. The CDR3 covers 16 residues. CDR3 bases: TGTGCCTGGAACCCCTGGGACAGGGCGAACACCGGGGAGCTGTTTTTT. Residues: CAWNPWDRANTGELFF.

The chain uses TRBV20-1 and TRBJ2-1; the D gene could be TRBD1 or TRBD2 (5 bases each). CDR1 is DFQATT and CDR2 is SNEGSKA in the germline V gene (reference sequence). The V end lost 6 bases, the J end lost 3 bases, and 18 bases lay between the germline ends. The CDR3 covers 15 residues. The CDR3 DNA is TGCAGTGCGAGGGACCCAGCGGAAAGCTACAATGAGCAGTTCTTC. It codes for CSARDPAESYNEQFF.

The V gene is TRBV5-1, the J gene TRBJ2-5; 10 nucleotides align to TRBD2. CDR1 is SGHRS and CDR2 is YFSETQ in the germline V gene. The CDR3 is 15 residues long. V shed 4 bases and J 5 bases; nucleotides not matched to a gene: 8. DNA for the CDR3: TGCGCCAGCAGCCCGGGACTAGCGCCTCCGGAGACCCAGTACTTC. Translation gives CASSPGLAPPETQYF.

This rearrangement joins TRBV11-2 to TRBJ1-1; D gene ambiguous. The CDR3 sequence is 14 residues long. Germline V lookup: CDR1 SGHAT, CDR2 FQNNGV. V was clipped by 5 bases and J by 0 bases, with 10 bases between them. CDR3 coding DNA: TGTGCCAGCAGCGAACGATCTATGAACACTGAAGCTTTCTTT. Its translation is CASSERSMNTEAFF.

This chain connects TRBV12-5 to TRBJ2-1; 8 nucleotides agree with TRBD1. Looked up from germline, CDR1 is LGHNT and CDR2 is FRNRAP. The ends lost 5 bases at V and 7 bases at J; junction bases unmatched: 10. The CDR3 contains 15 residues. The CDR3 DNA follows: TGTGCTAGTGGTATCCGACAGGGGATGGAGAATGAGCAGTTCTTC. This sequence encodes CASGIRQGMENEQFF.

The chain is built from TRBV19 and TRBJ2-3; D unresolved. The CDR3 loop spans 14 amino acids. The V gene's germline CDR1 is LNHDA and CDR2 SQIVND (reference sequence). With 4 bases removed from V and 4 bases from J, the gap between germline ends came to 12 bases. DNA for the CDR3: TGTGCCAGTAGTAGACTGGAAGAGGCAGATACGCAGTATTTT. Amino acid sequence: CASSRLEEADTQYF. The whole variable domain, filled in from reference TRBV19 and TRBJ2-3, reads DGGITQSPKYLFRKEGQNVTLSCEQNLNHDAMYWYRQDPGQGLRLIYYSQIVNDFQKGDIAEGYSVSREKKESFPLTVTSAQKNPTAFYLCASSRLEEADTQYFGPGTRLTVL.

The chain links TRBV2 to TRBJ1-2; 8 positions agree with TRBD1. Unmatched junction bases numbered 21, after V lost 8 bases and J lost 4 bases. Germline V gene data show CDR1 as SNHLY and CDR2 as FYNNEI. The CDR3 totals 18 residues. The CDR3 sequence is CASLIVTGEPSLLYGYTF. CDR3 nucleotides: TGTGCCAGCCTAATCGTGACAGGGGAACCCAGTCTTCTCTATGGCTACACCTTC. Using reference TRBV2 and TRBJ1-2 for the parts outside the CDR3, the full variable domain is EPEVTQTPSHQVTQMGQEVILRCVPISNHLYFYWYRQILGQKVEFLVSFYNNEISEKSEIFDDQFSVERPDGSNFTLKIRSTKLEDSAMYFCASLIVTGEPSLLYGYTFGSGTRLTVV.

The V and J genes are TRBV9 and TRBJ2-2; D not resolved. V lost 0 bases, J lost 1 base, and 16 bases lay in between. This CDR3 comprises 18 residues. From germline, CDR1 is SGDLS and CDR2 YYNGEE. Written as DNA, the CDR3 is TGTGCCAGCAGCGTAGGCGGCGACCAGATTCGGAACACCGGGGAGCTGTTTTTT. This translates into CASSVGGDQIRNTGELFF.

A few counts support this clonotype. V and J are TRBV19 and TRBJ2-7; 7 bases are a match to TRBD2. This CDR3 is built from 15 residues. After removal of 3 bases from V and 4 bases from J, the junction contained 9 bases not matched to a gene. Germline V gene data show CDR1 as LNHDA and CDR2 as SQIVND (reference sequence). The CDR3 region is CASSMARRGGYEQYF. In nucleotides, the CDR3 is TGTGCCAGTAGTATGGCCCGGCGGGGAGGGTACGAGCAGTACTTC. Full variable domain (rest looked up from reference TRBV19 and TRBJ2-7): DGGITQSPKYLFRKEGQNVTLSCEQNLNHDAMYWYRQDPGQGLRLIYYSQIVNDFQKGDIAEGYSVSREKKESFPLTVTSAQKNPTAFYLCASSMARRGGYEQYFGPGTRLTVT.

This clonotype was observed once. This chain joins TRBV12-3 or TRBV12-4 and TRBJ2-1; D perhaps matches TRBD1 (6 bases). The CDR3 covers 16 residues. Trimming pared 2 bases from V and 4 bases from J, leaving 15 bases between. CDR3 in DNA: TGTGCCAGCAGTTTACTTCGACAGGCCCCTTACAATGAGCAGTTCTTC. This encodes CASSLLRQAPYNEQFF.

The chain uses TRBV4-1 and TRBJ1-5, with TRBD1 matching over 7 bases. Germline CDR1 is MGHRA and CDR2 is YSYEKL. Germline trimming cut 1 base from V and 4 bases from J; bases unmatched to any gene: 4. The CDR3 has 15 residues. For the CDR3, the DNA is TGCGCCAGCAGCCAAGGACAGGGTGTGAATCAGCCCCAGCATTTT. Protein sequence: CASSQGQGVNQPQHF.

The chain has TRBV29-1 and TRBJ2-1, with TRBD1 matching over 7 bases. The germline V gene has CDR1 SQVTM and CDR2 ANQGSEA. The CDR3 consists of 16 residues. J lost 4 bases, V lost 1 base, and 10 bases had no gene match. The CDR3 bases are TGCAGCGTTGAAGCCCAGACAGGGCGGAGGTACAATGAGCAGTTCTTC. Protein: CSVEAQTGRRYNEQFF.

This chain joins TRBV12-3 or TRBV12-4 and TRBJ2-7, with 8 bases identical to TRBD2. Trimming cost V 9 bases and J 4 bases; bases outside gene matches: 11. There are 14 residues in the CDR3. For the CDR3, the DNA is TGTGCCAGTGGATGGGGACGGGAGGGTTACGAGCAGTACTTC. The encoded protein is CASGWGREGYEQYF.

The chain uses TRBV11-2 and TRBJ2-3; 10 bases match TRBD2. Germline-derived CDR1 and CDR2 are SGHAT and FQNNGV. The trim removed 5 bases at V and 8 bases at J, leaving 10 bases unmatched. There are 15 residues in the CDR3. The CDR3 DNA follows: TGTGCCAGCAGCGCCAGACTAGCGGGCAGGGTTACGCAGTATTTT. It codes for CASSARLAGRVTQYF.

This chain uses TRBV13 with TRBJ2-2; no reliable D call. This CDR3 is 13 amino acids long. Germline V gene data show CDR1 as PRHDT and CDR2 as FYEKMQ (reference sequence). V lost 4 bases to trimming and J lost 7 bases, with 10 bases between them. The CDR3 DNA is TGTGCCAGCAGCTCCCAAGTGTACGGGGAGCTGTTTTTT. Protein product: CASSSQVYGELFF.

This chain links TRBV4-1 with TRBJ2-1; TRBD2 is a possible D gene (6 bases). Germline V gene lookup returns CDR1 MGHRA and CDR2 YSYEKL. This CDR3 comprises 16 residues. V was cut by 0 bases and J by 3 bases, with 12 bases left in between. CDR3 coding DNA: TGCGCCAGCAGCCAAGATCTTAGGGGACTCTACAATGAGCAGTTCTTC. Protein: CASSQDLRGLYNEQFF.

This clonotype was seen a few times. The CDR3 DNA sequence: TGTGCCAGCAGTGGACAGGGGAGCTCCTACGAGCAGTACTTC. Amino acid sequence: CASSGQGSSYEQYF. The chain combines TRBV28 with TRBJ2-7; TRBD1 matches at 9 bases. CDR1 MDHEN and CDR2 SYDVKM come from the germline V gene. This CDR3 region has 14 residues. Trimming removed 5 bases from V and 0 bases from J; junction bases left unmatched: 2.

The chain is built from TRBV6-2 or TRBV6-3 and TRBJ2-7; 10 bases align to TRBD1. This CDR3 region has 17 residues. The V gene end was trimmed by 3 bases and the J gene end by 2 bases; junction bases not matched to a gene: 10. Germline V gene sequence: CDR1 MNHEY, CDR2 SVGEGT. The CDR3 loop is CASSYNRRDRGTYEQYF. DNA of the CDR3: TGTGCCAGCAGTTATAACCGCCGGGACAGGGGAACCTACGAGCAGTACTTC.

V is TRBV5-1 and J is TRBJ2-1, with D perhaps TRBD2 (6 bases). The CDR3 extends over 14 amino acids. Trimming stripped 4 bases from V and 8 bases from J, with 16 bases between. From germline, CDR1 is SGHRS and CDR2 YFSETQ. The DNA of the CDR3 is TGCGCCAGCAGCCCGAGGGGCGGGGATGATGAGCAGTTCTTC. It yields the protein CASSPRGGDDEQFF.

This chain joins TRBV28 and TRBJ2-3; 13 bases line up with TRBD2. This CDR3 comprises 20 residues. Germline CDR1 MDHEN, CDR2 SYDVKM. Trimming took 4 bases from V and 0 from J; bases not matched to a gene: 13. The CDR3 spells CASSYAKGTSGRASTDTQYF. CDR3 coding DNA: TGTGCCAGCAGTTATGCCAAAGGAACTAGCGGGAGGGCTAGCACAGATACGCAGTATTTT.

The chain has TRBV5-1 and TRBJ2-7; 8 positions agree with TRBD1. The CDR3 has 12 amino acids. J was trimmed by 4 bases and V by 5 bases; bases with no gene match: 2. CDR1 and CDR2 from the germline V gene are SGHRS and YFSETQ. CDR3 sequence: CASRDRAYEQYF. The CDR3, as DNA: TGCGCCAGCAGGGACAGGGCGTACGAGCAGTACTTC.